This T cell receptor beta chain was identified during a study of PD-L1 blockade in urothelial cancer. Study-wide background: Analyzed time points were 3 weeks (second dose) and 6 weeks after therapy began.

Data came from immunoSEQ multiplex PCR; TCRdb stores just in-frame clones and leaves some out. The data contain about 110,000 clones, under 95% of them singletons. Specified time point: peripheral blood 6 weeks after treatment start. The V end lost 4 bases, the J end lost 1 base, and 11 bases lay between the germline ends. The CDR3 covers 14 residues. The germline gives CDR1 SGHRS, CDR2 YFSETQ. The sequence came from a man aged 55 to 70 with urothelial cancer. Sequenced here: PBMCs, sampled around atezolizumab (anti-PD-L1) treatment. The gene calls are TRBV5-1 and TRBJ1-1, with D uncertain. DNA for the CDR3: TGCGCCAGCAGCACTACTGAAAGGAACACTGAAGCTTTCTTT. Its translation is CASSTTERNTEAFF. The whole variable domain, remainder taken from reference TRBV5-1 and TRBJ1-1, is KAGVTQTPRYLIKTRGQQVTLSCSPISGHRSVSWYQQTPGQGLQFLFEYFSETQRNKGNFPGRFSGRQFSNSRSEMNVSTLELGDSALYLCASSTTERNTEAFFGQGTRLTVV.